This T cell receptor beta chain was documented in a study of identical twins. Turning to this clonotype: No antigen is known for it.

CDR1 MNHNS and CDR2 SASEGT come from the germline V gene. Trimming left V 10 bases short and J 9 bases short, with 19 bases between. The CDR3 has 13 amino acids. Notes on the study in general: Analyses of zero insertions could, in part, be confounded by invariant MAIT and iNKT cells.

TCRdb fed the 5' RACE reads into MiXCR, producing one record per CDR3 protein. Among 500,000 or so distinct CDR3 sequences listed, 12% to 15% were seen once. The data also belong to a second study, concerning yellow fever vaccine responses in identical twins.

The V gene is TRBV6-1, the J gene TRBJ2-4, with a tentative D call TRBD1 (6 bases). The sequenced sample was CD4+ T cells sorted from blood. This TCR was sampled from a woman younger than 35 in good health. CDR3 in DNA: TGTGCCACTTCACCCGGGACATACGCCATTCAGTACTTC. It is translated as CATSPGTYAIQYF.